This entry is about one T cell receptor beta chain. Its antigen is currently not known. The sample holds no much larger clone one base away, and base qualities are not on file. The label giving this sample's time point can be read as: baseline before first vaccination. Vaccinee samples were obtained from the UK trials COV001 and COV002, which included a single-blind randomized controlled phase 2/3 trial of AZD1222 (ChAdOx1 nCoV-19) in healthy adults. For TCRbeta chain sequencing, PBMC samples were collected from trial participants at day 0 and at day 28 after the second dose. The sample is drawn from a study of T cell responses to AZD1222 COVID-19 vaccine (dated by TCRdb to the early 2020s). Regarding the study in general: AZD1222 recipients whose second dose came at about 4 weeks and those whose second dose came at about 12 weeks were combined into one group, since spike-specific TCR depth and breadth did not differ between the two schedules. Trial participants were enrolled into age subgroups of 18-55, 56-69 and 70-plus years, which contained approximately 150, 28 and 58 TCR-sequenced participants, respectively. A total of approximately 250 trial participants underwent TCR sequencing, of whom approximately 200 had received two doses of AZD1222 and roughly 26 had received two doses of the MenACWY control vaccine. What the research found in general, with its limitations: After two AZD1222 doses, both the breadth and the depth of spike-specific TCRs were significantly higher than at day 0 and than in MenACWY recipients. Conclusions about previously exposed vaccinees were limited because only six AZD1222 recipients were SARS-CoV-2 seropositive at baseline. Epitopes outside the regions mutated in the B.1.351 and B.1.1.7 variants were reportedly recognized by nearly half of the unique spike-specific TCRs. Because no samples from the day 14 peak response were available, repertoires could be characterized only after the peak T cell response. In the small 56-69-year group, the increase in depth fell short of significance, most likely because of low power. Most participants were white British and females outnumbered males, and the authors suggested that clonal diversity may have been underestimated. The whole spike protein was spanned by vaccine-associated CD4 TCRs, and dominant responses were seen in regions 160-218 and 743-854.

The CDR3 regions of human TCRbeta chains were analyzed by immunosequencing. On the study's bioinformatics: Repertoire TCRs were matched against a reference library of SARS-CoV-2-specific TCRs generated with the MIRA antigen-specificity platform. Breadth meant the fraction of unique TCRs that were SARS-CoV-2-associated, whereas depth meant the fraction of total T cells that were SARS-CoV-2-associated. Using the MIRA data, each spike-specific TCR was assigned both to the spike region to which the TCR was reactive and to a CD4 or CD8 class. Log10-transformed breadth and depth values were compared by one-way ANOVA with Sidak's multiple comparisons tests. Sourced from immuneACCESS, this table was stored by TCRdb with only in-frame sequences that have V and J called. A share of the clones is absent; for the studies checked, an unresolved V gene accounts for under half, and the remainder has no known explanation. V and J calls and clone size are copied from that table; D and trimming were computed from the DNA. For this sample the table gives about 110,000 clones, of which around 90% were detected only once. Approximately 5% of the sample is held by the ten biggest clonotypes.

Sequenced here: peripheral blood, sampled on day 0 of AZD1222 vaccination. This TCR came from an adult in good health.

The base sequence is TGTGCCAGCAGCCCGGGGGGCATAACCGACTATGGCTACACCTTC. It translates to CASSPGGITDYGYTF. Recombination joined TRBV7-6 with TRBJ1-2, with a tentative D gene TRBD1 over 6 matching bases. The CDR3 spans 15 residues, from the cysteine through the phenylalanine. CDR3 DNA is the only sequence kept; it has 45 bases, read in frame from the first base. The V end loses 5 bases and the J end loses 3 bases, and a stretch of 16 bases separates them. CDR1 and CDR2 (SGHVS, FNYEAQ) derive from the germline V gene.